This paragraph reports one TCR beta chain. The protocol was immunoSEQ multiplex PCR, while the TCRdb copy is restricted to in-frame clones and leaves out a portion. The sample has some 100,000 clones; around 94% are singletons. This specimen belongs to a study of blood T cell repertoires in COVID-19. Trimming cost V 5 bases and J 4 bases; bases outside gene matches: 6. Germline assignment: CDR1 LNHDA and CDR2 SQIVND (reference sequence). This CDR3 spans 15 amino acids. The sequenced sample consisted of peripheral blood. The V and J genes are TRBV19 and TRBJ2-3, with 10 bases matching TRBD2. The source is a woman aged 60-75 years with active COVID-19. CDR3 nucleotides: TGTGCCAGTAGTGATCTAGCGGGAGTTGCAGATACGCAGTATTTT. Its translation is CASSDLAGVADTQYF.